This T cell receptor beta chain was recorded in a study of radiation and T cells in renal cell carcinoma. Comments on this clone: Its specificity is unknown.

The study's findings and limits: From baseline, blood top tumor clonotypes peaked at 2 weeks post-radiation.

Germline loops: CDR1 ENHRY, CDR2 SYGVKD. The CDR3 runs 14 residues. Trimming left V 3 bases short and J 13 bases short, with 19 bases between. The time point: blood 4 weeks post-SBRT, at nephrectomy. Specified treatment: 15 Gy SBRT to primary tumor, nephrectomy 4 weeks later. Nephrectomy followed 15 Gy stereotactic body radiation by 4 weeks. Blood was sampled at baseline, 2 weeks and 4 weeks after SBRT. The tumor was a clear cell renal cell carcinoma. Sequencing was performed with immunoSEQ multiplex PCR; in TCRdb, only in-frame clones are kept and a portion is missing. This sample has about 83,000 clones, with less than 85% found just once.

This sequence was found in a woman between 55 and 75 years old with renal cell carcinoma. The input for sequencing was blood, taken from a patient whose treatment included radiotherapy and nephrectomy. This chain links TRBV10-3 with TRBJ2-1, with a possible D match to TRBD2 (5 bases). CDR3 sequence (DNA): TGTGCCATCAGTGATCGTGGACTCGGCCAGACTCAGTTCTTC. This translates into CAISDRGLGQTQFF.